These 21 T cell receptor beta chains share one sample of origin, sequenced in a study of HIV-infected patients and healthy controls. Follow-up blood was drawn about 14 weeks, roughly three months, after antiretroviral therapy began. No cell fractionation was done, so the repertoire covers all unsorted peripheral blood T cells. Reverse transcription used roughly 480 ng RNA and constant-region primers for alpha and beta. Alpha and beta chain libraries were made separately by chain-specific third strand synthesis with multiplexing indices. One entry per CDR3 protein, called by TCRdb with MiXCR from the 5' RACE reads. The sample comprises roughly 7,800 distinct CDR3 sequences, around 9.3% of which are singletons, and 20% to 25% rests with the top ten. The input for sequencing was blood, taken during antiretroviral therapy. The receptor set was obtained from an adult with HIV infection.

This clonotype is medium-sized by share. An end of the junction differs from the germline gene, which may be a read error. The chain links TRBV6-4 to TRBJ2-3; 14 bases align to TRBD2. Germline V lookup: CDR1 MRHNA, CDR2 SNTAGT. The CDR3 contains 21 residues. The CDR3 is CASNDGTLGLAGASGTDTQYF. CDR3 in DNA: TGTGCCAGCAATGACGGAACCTTGGGACTAGCGGGGGCCTCTGGCACAGATACGCAGTATTTT.

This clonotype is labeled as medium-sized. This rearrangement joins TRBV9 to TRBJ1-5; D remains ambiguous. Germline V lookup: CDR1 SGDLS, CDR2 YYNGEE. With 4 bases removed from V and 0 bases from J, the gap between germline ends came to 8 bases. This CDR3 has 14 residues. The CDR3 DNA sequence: TGTGCCAGCAGCACCCAGGATAGCAATCAGCCCCAGCATTTT. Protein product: CASSTQDSNQPQHF. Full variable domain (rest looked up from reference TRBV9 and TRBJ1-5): DSGVTQTPKHLITATGQRVTLRCSPRSGDLSVYWYQQSLDQGLQFLIQYYNGEERAKGNILERFSAQQFPDLHSELNLSSLELGDSALYFCASSTQDSNQPQHFGDGTRLSIL.

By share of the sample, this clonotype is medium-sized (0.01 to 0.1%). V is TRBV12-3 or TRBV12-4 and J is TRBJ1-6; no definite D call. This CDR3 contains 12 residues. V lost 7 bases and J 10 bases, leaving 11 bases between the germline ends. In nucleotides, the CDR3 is TGTGCCAGCACCCGGGTGGACTCACCCCTCCACTTT. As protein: CASTRVDSPLHF.

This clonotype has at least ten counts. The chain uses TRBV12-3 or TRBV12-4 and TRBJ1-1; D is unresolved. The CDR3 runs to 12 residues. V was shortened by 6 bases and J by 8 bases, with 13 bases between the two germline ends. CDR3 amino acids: CASRLESVEAFF. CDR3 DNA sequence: TGTGCCAGCAGACTTGAGTCTGTGGAAGCTTTCTTT.

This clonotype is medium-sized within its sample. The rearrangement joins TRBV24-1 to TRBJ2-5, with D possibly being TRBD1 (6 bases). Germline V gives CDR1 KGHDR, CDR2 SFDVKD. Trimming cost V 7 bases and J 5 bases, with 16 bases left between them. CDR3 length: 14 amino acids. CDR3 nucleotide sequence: TGTGCCACCAGCGAAACTAGGGGGTCTGAGACCCAGTACTTC. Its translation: CATSETRGSETQYF.

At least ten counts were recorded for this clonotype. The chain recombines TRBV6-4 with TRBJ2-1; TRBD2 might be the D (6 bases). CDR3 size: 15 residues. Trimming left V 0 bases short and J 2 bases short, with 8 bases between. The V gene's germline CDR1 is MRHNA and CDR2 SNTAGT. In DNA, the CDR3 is TGTGCCAGCAGTGACTCTGAGCGGGCCTACAATGAGCAGTTCTTC. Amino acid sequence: CASSDSERAYNEQFF.

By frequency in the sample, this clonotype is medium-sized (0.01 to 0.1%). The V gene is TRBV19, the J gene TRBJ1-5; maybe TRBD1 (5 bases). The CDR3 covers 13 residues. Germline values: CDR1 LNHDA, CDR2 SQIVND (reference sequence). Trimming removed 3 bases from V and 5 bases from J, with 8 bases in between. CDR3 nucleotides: TGTGCCAGTAGTATCGGCAGGGATCAGCCCCAGCATTTT. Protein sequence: CASSIGRDQPQHF.

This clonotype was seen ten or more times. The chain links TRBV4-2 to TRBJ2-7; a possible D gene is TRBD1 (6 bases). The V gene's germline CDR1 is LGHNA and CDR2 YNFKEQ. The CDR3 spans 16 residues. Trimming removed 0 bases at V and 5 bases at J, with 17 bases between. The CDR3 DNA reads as TGTGCCAGCAGCCAAGAACCGTCCGGGGCAGGGGACGAGCAGTACTTC. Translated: CASSQEPSGAGDEQYF.

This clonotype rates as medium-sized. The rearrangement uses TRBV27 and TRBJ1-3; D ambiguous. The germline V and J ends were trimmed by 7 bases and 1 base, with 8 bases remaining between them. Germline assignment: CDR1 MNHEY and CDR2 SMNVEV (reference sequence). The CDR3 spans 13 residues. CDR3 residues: CASISFSGNTIYF. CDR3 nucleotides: TGTGCCAGCATTTCCTTTTCTGGAAACACCATATATTTT.

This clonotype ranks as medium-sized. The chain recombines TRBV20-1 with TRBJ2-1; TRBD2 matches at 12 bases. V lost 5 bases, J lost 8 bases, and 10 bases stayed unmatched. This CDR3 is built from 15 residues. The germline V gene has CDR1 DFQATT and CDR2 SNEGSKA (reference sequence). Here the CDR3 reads CSALSLAGGVDEQFF. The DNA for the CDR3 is TGCAGTGCTCTCTCTCTAGCGGGGGGGGTCGATGAGCAGTTCTTC.

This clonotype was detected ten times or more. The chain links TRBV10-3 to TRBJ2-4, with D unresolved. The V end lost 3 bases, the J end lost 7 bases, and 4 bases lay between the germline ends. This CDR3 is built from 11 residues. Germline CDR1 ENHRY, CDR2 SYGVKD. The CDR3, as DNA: TGTGCCATCAGTGATGAGAACATTCAGTACTTC. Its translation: CAISDENIQYF.

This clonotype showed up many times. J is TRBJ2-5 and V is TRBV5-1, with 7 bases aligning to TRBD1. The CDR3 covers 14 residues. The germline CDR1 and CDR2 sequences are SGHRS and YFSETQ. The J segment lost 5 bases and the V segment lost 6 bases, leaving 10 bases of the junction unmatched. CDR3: CASTIQGVGETQYF. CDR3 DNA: TGCGCCAGCACCATTCAGGGGGTCGGGGAGACCCAGTACTTC. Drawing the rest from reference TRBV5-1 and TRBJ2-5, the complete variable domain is KAGVTQTPRYLIKTRGQQVTLSCSPISGHRSVSWYQQTPGQGLQFLFEYFSETQRNKGNFPGRFSGRQFSNSRSEMNVSTLELGDSALYLCASTIQGVGETQYFGPGTRLLVL.

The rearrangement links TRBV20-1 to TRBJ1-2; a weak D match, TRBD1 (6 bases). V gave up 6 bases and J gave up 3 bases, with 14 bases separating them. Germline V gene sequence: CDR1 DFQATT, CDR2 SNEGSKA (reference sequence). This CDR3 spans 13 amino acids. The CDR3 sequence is CSAGSRGDYGYTF. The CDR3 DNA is TGCAGTGCCGGCAGCAGGGGCGACTATGGCTACACCTTC.

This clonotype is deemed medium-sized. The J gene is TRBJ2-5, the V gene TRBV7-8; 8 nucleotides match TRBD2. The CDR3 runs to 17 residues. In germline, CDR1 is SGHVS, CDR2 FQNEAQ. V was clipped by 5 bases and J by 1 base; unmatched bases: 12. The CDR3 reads CASSPKLGTSGQETQYF. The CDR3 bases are TGTGCCAGCAGCCCTAAACTTGGAACTAGCGGCCAAGAGACCCAGTACTTC.

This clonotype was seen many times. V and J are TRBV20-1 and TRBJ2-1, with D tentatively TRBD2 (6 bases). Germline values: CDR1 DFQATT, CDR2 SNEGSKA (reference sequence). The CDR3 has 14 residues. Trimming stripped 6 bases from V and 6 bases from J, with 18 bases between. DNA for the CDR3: TGCAGTGCCGCCCCTAGCGCCTCCCTCAATGAGCAGTTCTTC. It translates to CSAAPSASLNEQFF.

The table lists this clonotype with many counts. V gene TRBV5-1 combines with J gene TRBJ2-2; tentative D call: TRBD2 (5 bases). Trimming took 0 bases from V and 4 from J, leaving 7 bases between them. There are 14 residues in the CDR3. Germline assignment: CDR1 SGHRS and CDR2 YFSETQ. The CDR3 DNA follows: TGCGCCAGCAGCTTGGGGACTGTCACCGGGGAGCTGTTTTTT. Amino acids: CASSLGTVTGELFF. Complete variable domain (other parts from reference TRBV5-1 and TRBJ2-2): KAGVTQTPRYLIKTRGQQVTLSCSPISGHRSVSWYQQTPGQGLQFLFEYFSETQRNKGNFPGRFSGRQFSNSRSEMNVSTLELGDSALYLCASSLGTVTGELFFGEGSRLTVL.

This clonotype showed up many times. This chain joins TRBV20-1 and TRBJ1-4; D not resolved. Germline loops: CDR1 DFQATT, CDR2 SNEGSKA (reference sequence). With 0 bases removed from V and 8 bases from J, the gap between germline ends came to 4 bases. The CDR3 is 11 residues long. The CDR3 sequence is CSARDREKLFF. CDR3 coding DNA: TGCAGTGCTAGAGACAGGGAAAAACTGTTTTTT.

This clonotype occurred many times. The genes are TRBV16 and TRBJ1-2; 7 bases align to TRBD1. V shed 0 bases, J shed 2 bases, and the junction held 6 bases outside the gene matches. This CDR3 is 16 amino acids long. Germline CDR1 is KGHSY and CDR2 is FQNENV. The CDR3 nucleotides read TGTGCCAGCAGCCAATCTATCAGACAGGGAAACTATGGCTACACCTTC. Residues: CASSQSIRQGNYGYTF.

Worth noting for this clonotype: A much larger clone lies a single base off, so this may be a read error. In DNA form, the CDR3 reads TGTGCCAGCAGTTTGTCAACGACTAACTATGGCTACACCTTC. Translation: CASSLSTTNYGYTF. V gene TRBV6-5 combines with J gene TRBJ1-2, with D uncertain. Looked up from germline, CDR1 is MNHEY and CDR2 is SVGAGI. The V end was cut by 4 bases, the J end by 0 bases, with 9 bases between. The CDR3 length is 14 residues.

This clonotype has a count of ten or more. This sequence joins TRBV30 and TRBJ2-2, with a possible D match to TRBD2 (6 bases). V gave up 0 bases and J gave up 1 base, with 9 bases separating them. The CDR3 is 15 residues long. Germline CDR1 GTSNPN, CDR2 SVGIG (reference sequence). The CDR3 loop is CAWSVLAENTGELFF. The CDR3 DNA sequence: TGTGCCTGGAGTGTATTAGCGGAGAACACCGGGGAGCTGTTTTTT.

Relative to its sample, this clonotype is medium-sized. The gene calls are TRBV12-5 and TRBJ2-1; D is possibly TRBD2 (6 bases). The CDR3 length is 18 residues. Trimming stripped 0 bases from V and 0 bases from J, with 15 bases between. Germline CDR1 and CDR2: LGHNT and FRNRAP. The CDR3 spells CASGLVGFGSHSYNEQFF. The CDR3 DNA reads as TGTGCTAGTGGTTTGGTAGGTTTCGGGAGCCACTCCTACAATGAGCAGTTCTTC.